This T cell receptor (beta chain) came from a study of T cells expressing NK-cell markers (dated by TCRdb to about 2020). In terms of the full investigation: In sorted CD3+CD56+NKG2C+, CD3+CD56+NKG2C- and CD3+CD56-NKG2C+ T-cell subsets from about eight donors, TCR beta-chain repertoires were profiled. Among the eight sequenced donors, seven were HCMV-seropositive and one was HCMV-seronegative. The study sequenced eight donors, all healthy volunteers chosen at random: three men and five women. Sequencing of the libraries produced 2 x 150 bp reads on Illumina HiSeq 2000/2500, MiSeq or NextSeq.

HCMV serostatus was determined by detecting HCMV-specific IgG in serum with a commercial ELISA kit. Ficoll density gradient centrifugation was used to isolate peripheral blood mononuclear cells from blood. Results the study describes overall, beyond this receptor: It remained unclear whether the expanded NKG2C-expressing T cell clones were specific for HCMV antigens. For about 6 donors, the dominant CD3+CD56+NKG2C+ clonotypes were among the top 10 CD8+ clonotypes and accounted for roughly 1.0-8% of CD8+ T cells. Those dominant clonotypes were again the most abundant among CD3+CD56-NKG2C+ cells in four donors, at about 28.3-65%.

From the cysteine up to the phenylalanine, the CDR3 has a length of 14 residues. The DNA is unrecorded. The germline V gene encodes CDR1 MNHEY and CDR2 SMNVEV (reference sequence). On this clonotype: Its target antigen remains unknown.

TCRdb names Illumina HiSeq 2000 as the instrument used. The TCR beta cDNA libraries were made using 5'RACE template switching, a step that added both a universal primer site and unique molecular identifiers. Priming for cDNA synthesis came from the TCR beta constant segment, and two successive PCR amplification steps followed. As for the authors' bioinformatics: MIGEC handled demultiplexing of the reads and grouping by UMI, while MiTCR was used to assemble and quantify clonotypes. Only TCR cDNA sequences supported by at least two reads were kept to exclude erroneous sequences. The tcR package was used for downstream repertoire analysis, and clonotypes were matched across fractions by CDR3 nucleotide sequence plus V segment. Antigen specificity was annotated against VDJdb with VDJmatch, allowing one amino acid substitution in CDR3. After reprocessing by TCRdb, each CDR3 protein sequence is one entry, and no DNA is given. TCRdb's processing, not the authors' own work, is the source of the V and J calls. The table held for this sample gives about 450,000 distinct CDR3 sequences. Jointly, the top ten make up less than 7.5% of the sample.

The TCR comes from a woman between 18 and 69 years old in good health. The chain employs TRBV27 and TRBJ2-1; there is no DNA to check the TCRdb D call of TRBD1. The sample consisted of blood T cells: a sorted CD56 or NKG2C T cell subset, CD4+ or CD8+ T cells, or bulk PBMC T cells (not recorded which). The CDR3 protein: CASSLIGGSNEQFF.